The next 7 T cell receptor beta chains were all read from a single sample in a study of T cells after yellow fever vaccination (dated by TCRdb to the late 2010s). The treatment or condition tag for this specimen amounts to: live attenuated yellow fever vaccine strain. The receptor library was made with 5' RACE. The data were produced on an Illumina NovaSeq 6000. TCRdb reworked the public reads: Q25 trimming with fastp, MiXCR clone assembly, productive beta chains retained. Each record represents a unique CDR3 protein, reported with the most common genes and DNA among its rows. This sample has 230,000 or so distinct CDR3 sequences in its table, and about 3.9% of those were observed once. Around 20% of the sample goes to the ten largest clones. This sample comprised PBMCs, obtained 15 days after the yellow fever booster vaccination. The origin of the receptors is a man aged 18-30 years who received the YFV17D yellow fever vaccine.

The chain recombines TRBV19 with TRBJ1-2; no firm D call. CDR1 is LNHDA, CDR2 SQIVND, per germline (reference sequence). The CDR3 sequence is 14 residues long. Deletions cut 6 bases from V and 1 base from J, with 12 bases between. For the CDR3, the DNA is TGTGCCAGTAGGGAGCTGGGAGTTAACTATGGCTACACCTTC. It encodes CASRELGVNYGYTF.

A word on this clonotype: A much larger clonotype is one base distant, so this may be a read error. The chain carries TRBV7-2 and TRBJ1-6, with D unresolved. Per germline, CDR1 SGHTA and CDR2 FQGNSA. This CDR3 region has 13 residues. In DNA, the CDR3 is TGTGCCAGCAGCTTTGAGGTGAATTCACCCCTCTACTTT. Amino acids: CASSFEVNSPLYF.

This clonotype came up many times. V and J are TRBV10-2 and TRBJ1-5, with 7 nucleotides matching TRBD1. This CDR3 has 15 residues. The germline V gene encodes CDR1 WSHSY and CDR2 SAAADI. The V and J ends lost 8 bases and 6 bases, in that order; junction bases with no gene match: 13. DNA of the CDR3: TGCGCCAGCGCAAGGGGGCAGGGGGGCGGTCAGCCCCAGCATTTT. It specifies CASARGQGGGQPQHF.

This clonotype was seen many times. CDR3 residues: CASTLGQGGGYTF. In DNA form, the CDR3 reads TGTGCCAGCACCCTAGGACAGGGCGGTGGCTACACCTTC. The rearrangement uses TRBV7-2 and TRBJ1-2; 8 bases align to TRBD1. The CDR3 contains 13 residues. The germline V gene encodes CDR1 SGHTA and CDR2 FQGNSA. V lost 7 bases and J lost 7; bases outside the gene matches: 8.

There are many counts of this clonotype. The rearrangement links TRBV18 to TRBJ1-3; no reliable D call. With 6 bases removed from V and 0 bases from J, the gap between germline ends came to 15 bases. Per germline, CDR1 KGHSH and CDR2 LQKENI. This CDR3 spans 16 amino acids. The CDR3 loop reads CASSHLGDYSGNTIYF. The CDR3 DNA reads TGTGCCAGCTCCCACCTCGGGGATTACTCTGGAAACACCATATATTTT.

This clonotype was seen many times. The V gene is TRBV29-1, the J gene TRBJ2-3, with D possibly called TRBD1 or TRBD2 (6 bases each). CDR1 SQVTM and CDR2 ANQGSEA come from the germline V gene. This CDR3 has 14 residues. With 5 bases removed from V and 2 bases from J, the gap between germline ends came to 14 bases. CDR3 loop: CSVRSGANTDTQYF. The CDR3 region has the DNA TGCAGCGTTCGGTCGGGGGCCAACACAGATACGCAGTATTTT.

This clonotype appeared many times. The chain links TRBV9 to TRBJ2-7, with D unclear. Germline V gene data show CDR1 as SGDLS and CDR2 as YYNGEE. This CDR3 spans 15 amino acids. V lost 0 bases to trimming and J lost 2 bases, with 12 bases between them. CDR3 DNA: TGTGCCAGCAGCGTAGATCTTGGGGTGCCCTACGAGCAGTACTTC. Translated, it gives CASSVDLGVPYEQYF.